Following are 27 T cell receptor beta chains from one sample sequenced in a study of identical twins. One entry per CDR3 protein results from TCRdb running MiXCR on the 5' RACE reads. The sample carries approximately 600,000 distinct CDR3 sequences, roughly 7.1% recorded once. The same data also went into a second study, on yellow fever vaccine responses in identical twins.

Sequenced sample: PBMCs. These receptors all come from a woman aged 18-30 years in good health.

This chain links TRBV29-1 with TRBJ1-1; D is possibly TRBD1 (5 bases). This CDR3 is built from 13 residues. CDR1 is SQVTM, CDR2 ANQGSEA, per germline. The V end lost 7 bases, the J end lost 1 base, and 13 bases lay between the germline ends. CDR3: CSAGGGWNTEAFF. The CDR3, as DNA: TGCAGCGCTGGGGGGGGGTGGAACACTGAAGCTTTCTTT.

The CDR3 nucleotides read TGTGCCAGCAGCTCCGGTCAAGTAGGGGGCGAGACCCAGTACTTC. Translating gives CASSSGQVGGETQYF. The chain employs TRBV11-3 and TRBJ2-5, with 7 bases that match TRBD1. Germline trimming cut 4 bases from V and 5 bases from J; bases unmatched to any gene: 10. CDR1 is SGHNT, CDR2 YENEEA, per germline. The CDR3 loop spans 15 amino acids.

This clonotype came up many times. One end of the junction does not line up with germline, which may come from a read error. The chain combines TRBV12-3 or TRBV12-4 with TRBJ2-1; 9 nucleotides match TRBD2. The CDR3 is 13 amino acids. CDR3 residues: CASRLPSGGPAVF. CDR3 coding DNA: TGTGCCAGCAGACTCCCCAGCGGGGGGCCGGCAGTCTTC.

This clonotype was recorded a few times. V usage is TRBV28 and J usage is TRBJ2-4; D unclear. The CDR3 extends over 16 amino acids. The V end was cut by 6 bases, the J end by 1 base, with 16 bases between. In germline, CDR1 is MDHEN, CDR2 SYDVKM. CDR3 in amino acids: CASSIDLGVAKNIQYF. CDR3 sequence (DNA): TGTGCCAGCAGCATAGACTTGGGTGTGGCCAAAAACATTCAGTACTTC.

This clonotype was detected only a few times. V gene TRBV5-8 combines with J gene TRBJ2-2, with a possible D match to TRBD1 (5 bases). The CDR3 totals 14 residues. Trimming pared 1 base from V and 5 bases from J, leaving 9 bases between. Germline V gene data show CDR1 as SGHTS and CDR2 as YDEGEE. The chain's CDR3 is CASSLYGATGELFF. CDR3 nucleotides: TGTGCCAGCAGCTTGTATGGGGCGACCGGGGAGCTGTTTTTT. Together with reference TRBV5-8 and TRBJ2-2, the CDR3 gives the full variable domain: EAGVTQSPTHLIKTRGQQATLRCSPISGHTSVYWYQQALGLGLQFLLWYDEGEERNRGNFPPRFSGRQFPNYSSELNVNALELEDSALYLCASSLYGATGELFFGEGSRLTVL.

This clonotype was seen a few times. This chain joins TRBV20-1 and TRBJ2-5; weak D call: TRBD2 (5 bases). Trimming shortened V by 3 bases and J by 2 bases, and 22 bases separated the two germline ends. There are 17 residues in the CDR3. Germline lookup yields CDR1 DFQATT and CDR2 SNEGSKA (reference sequence). The CDR3 DNA is TGCAGTGCTAGCAAACCAGGACTGGCAAACATTCAAGAGACCCAGTACTTC. Protein product: CSASKPGLANIQETQYF.

The chain links TRBV5-1 to TRBJ2-5, with 9 bases identical to TRBD2. The CDR3 has 16 residues. Germline lookup yields CDR1 SGHRS and CDR2 YFSETQ. V lost 2 bases, J lost 2 bases, and 7 bases stayed unmatched. DNA for the CDR3: TGCGCCAGCAGCTTTTTACCGGGACTAGCACAAGAGACCCAGTACTTC. Protein product: CASSFLPGLAQETQYF. The entire variable domain, with the rest obtained from reference TRBV5-1 and TRBJ2-5, is as follows: KAGVTQTPRYLIKTRGQQVTLSCSPISGHRSVSWYQQTPGQGLQFLFEYFSETQRNKGNFPGRFSGRQFSNSRSEMNVSTLELGDSALYLCASSFLPGLAQETQYFGPGTRLLVL.

The chain couples TRBV20-1 to TRBJ2-5, with TRBD2 matching 10 bases. The CDR3 runs 15 residues. The germline V gene has CDR1 DFQATT and CDR2 SNEGSKA (reference sequence). V trimming: 3 bases; J trimming: 2 bases; junction bases outside the gene matches: 6. The CDR3, as DNA: TGCAGTGCTAGCGGGACTAGCGCCTCACAAGAGACCCAGTACTTC. Its translation is CSASGTSASQETQYF.

This clonotype appeared many times. The J gene is TRBJ2-1, the V gene TRBV5-1, with TRBD1 identical over 9 bases. The germline V gene has CDR1 SGHRS and CDR2 YFSETQ. V lost 0 bases, J lost 7 bases, and 8 bases stayed unmatched. This CDR3 spans 16 amino acids. Here the CDR3 reads CASSLGGTGIENEQFF. The CDR3, as DNA: TGCGCCAGCAGCTTGGGCGGGACAGGGATTGAGAATGAGCAGTTCTTC.

CDR3 in DNA: TGTGCCAGCAGCACTTCCGACAGGGGAAACACTGAAGCTTTCTTT. Encoded protein: CASSTSDRGNTEAFF. The rearrangement joins TRBV7-9 to TRBJ1-1, with TRBD1 matching over 8 bases. The CDR3 runs to 15 residues. CDR1 SEHNR and CDR2 FQNEAQ come from the germline V gene (reference sequence). With 5 bases clipped from V and 2 bases from J, the junction kept 7 bases outside the gene matches.

This clonotype has only a few counts. The chain combines TRBV12-3 or TRBV12-4 with TRBJ1-3; D remains ambiguous. This CDR3 spans 15 amino acids. V was pared by 1 base and J by 4 bases, with 11 bases between. The CDR3, as DNA: TGTGCCAGCAGTTTAGGGAGGGCGGGAGGAAACACCATATATTTT. Residues: CASSLGRAGGNTIYF.

There are a few counts of this clonotype. V and J are TRBV27 and TRBJ2-1; TRBD2 is a possible D gene (6 bases). Germline V CDR1 and CDR2: MNHEY, SMNVEV (reference sequence). Trimming removed 2 bases at V and 10 bases at J, with 24 bases between. CDR3 size: 17 residues. The CDR3 bases are TGTGCCAGCAGTTTAACCCGGGACTCCCGGTGGGGCATCGAGCAGTTCTTC. Translated: CASSLTRDSRWGIEQFF.

The sample holds a few counts of this clonotype. J is TRBJ2-7 and V is TRBV12-3 or TRBV12-4; 8 bases align to TRBD2. The CDR3 loop spans 15 amino acids. J lost 4 bases, V lost 1 base, and 6 bases had no gene match. The CDR3 region has the DNA TGTGCCAGCAGTTTAGTGCCGGGCGGGGGGTACGAGCAGTACTTC. Residues: CASSLVPGGGYEQYF.

This clonotype occurred a few times. CDR3 nucleotides: TGCAGCGTTGGTACCGGGGTTGGTGAAAAACTGTTTTTT. Encoded protein: CSVGTGVGEKLFF. The gene calls are TRBV29-1 and TRBJ1-4, with D unclear. Trimming pared 4 bases from V and 7 bases from J, leaving 13 bases between. The germline V gene has CDR1 SQVTM and CDR2 ANQGSEA. There are 13 residues in the CDR3.

This clonotype was found many times. The J gene is TRBJ1-2, the V gene TRBV3-1; 7 positions match TRBD1. J lost 3 bases, V lost 1 base, and 5 bases had no gene match. In germline, CDR1 is LGHDT, CDR2 YNNKEL (reference sequence). The CDR3 has 15 amino acids. CDR3 sequence: CASSQGPGQHYGYTF. Here the CDR3 DNA reads TGTGCCAGCAGCCAAGGTCCGGGACAGCACTATGGCTACACCTTC.

This clonotype was seen a handful of times. V gene TRBV12-3 or TRBV12-4 combines with J gene TRBJ1-6; no definite D call. V was pared by 6 bases and J by 10 bases, with 10 bases between. The CDR3 loop spans 12 amino acids. Written as DNA, the CDR3 is TGTGCCAGCAGCCGTCCCGGGTCACCCCTCCACTTT. This translates into CASSRPGSPLHF.

This clonotype was seen ten or more times. The gene calls are TRBV3-1 and TRBJ2-3; 8 positions agree with TRBD2. Germline V gene lookup returns CDR1 LGHDT and CDR2 YNNKEL (reference sequence). Germline trimming cut 2 bases from V and 0 bases from J; bases unmatched to any gene: 10. This CDR3 spans 18 amino acids. The CDR3 DNA sequence: TGTGCCAGCAGCCAACACCCGGGGGGGCCGACTAGCACAGATACGCAGTATTTT. Translating it yields CASSQHPGGPTSTDTQYF.

The chain links TRBV28 to TRBJ1-5; 9 nucleotides align to TRBD1. The CDR3 spans 14 residues. The V and J ends lost 2 bases and 7 bases, in that order; junction bases with no gene match: 3. Germline V gene data show CDR1 as MDHEN and CDR2 as SYDVKM. The CDR3 DNA reads as TGTGCCAGCAGTTTAGGACAGGGGAAGCAGCCCCAGCATTTT. Protein: CASSLGQGKQPQHF.

The table lists this clonotype with a few counts. The chain has TRBV13 and TRBJ2-7; D call uncertain. V was trimmed by 4 bases and J by 0 bases, leaving 22 bases between them. From germline, CDR1 is PRHDT and CDR2 FYEKMQ (reference sequence). This CDR3 is built from 18 residues. CDR3 protein: CASSSRPFGVSTSYEQYF. The CDR3 DNA sequence: TGTGCCAGCAGCTCCCGTCCCTTTGGGGTTTCAACCTCCTACGAGCAGTACTTC.

This clonotype has only a few counts. The J gene is TRBJ2-1, the V gene TRBV28; 9 bases map to TRBD2. V dropped 6 bases and J dropped 3; count of bases not matched to a gene: 12. This CDR3 contains 17 residues. CDR1 MDHEN and CDR2 SYDVKM come from the germline V gene. The CDR3 region has the DNA TGTGCCAGCAGCCTGGATAGAGCGGGGGGTAGCTACAATGAGCAGTTCTTC. Protein product: CASSLDRAGGSYNEQFF.

The chain combines TRBV28 with TRBJ1-1, with D unclear. Germline assignment: CDR1 MDHEN and CDR2 SYDVKM. This CDR3 is 16 amino acids long. The germline V and J ends were trimmed by 3 bases and 1 base, with 15 bases remaining between them. CDR3 DNA sequence: TGTGCCAGCAGTTTTTCTTCCGAGGGAGCGAACACTGAAGCTTTCTTT. Amino acids: CASSFSSEGANTEAFF.

At least ten counts were recorded for this clonotype. CDR3 bases: TGCGCCAGCAGCAACCGGGACAGGAACAATGAGCAGTTCTTC. Translation gives CASSNRDRNNEQFF. This chain links TRBV5-1 with TRBJ2-1; 8 bases fit TRBD1. The CDR3 spans 14 residues. Germline-derived CDR1 and CDR2 are SGHRS and YFSETQ. Trimming took 4 bases from V and 5 from J; bases not matched to a gene: 5.

J is TRBJ2-5 and V is TRBV6-5, with 12 bases that match TRBD2. Germline CDR1 is MNHEY and CDR2 is SVGAGI. V dropped 2 bases and J dropped 3; count of bases not matched to a gene: 7. CDR3 size: 17 residues. This CDR3 is CASSYLLLAGGKETQYF. Written as DNA, the CDR3 is TGTGCCAGCAGTTACCTCTTACTAGCGGGGGGAAAAGAGACCCAGTACTTC.

This clonotype was seen ten or more times. V usage is TRBV20-1 and J usage is TRBJ2-1; unclear D gene. The V and J ends lost 3 bases and 0 bases respectively, with 12 bases between them. The CDR3 spans 15 residues. Germline CDR1 reads DFQATT; CDR2 reads SNEGSKA (reference sequence). Here the CDR3 reads CSASPSFSSYNEQFF. In nucleotides, the CDR3 is TGCAGTGCTAGCCCCAGCTTTAGCTCCTACAATGAGCAGTTCTTC.

This clonotype was observed a handful of times. V and J are TRBV7-6 and TRBJ2-7; D ambiguous. The germline V and J ends were trimmed by 5 bases and 2 bases, with 16 bases remaining between them. The CDR3 extends over 15 amino acids. Germline-derived CDR1 and CDR2 are SGHVS and FNYEAQ. The CDR3, as DNA: TGTGCCAGCAGCCCAGAAGTCGACTTCCCCTACGAGCAGTACTTC. This sequence encodes CASSPEVDFPYEQYF.

The V gene is TRBV7-9, the J gene TRBJ2-1; D remains unclear. The germline gives CDR1 SEHNR, CDR2 FQNEAQ (reference sequence). This CDR3 has 11 residues. V was pared by 5 bases and J by 15 bases, with 14 bases between. In DNA, the CDR3 is TGTGCCAGCAGCCGGGTCGCCGGTCCGTTCTTC. It yields the protein CASSRVAGPFF.

Written as DNA, the CDR3 is TGCAGTGCTAGTACATGGGGACAGGGAAATGAAAAACTGTTTTTT. Amino acids: CSASTWGQGNEKLFF. The chain is built from TRBV20-1 and TRBJ1-4; 9 nucleotides match TRBD1. Germline V lookup: CDR1 DFQATT, CDR2 SNEGSKA (reference sequence). The CDR3 has 15 residues. J was trimmed by 5 bases and V by 3 bases; bases with no gene match: 7.